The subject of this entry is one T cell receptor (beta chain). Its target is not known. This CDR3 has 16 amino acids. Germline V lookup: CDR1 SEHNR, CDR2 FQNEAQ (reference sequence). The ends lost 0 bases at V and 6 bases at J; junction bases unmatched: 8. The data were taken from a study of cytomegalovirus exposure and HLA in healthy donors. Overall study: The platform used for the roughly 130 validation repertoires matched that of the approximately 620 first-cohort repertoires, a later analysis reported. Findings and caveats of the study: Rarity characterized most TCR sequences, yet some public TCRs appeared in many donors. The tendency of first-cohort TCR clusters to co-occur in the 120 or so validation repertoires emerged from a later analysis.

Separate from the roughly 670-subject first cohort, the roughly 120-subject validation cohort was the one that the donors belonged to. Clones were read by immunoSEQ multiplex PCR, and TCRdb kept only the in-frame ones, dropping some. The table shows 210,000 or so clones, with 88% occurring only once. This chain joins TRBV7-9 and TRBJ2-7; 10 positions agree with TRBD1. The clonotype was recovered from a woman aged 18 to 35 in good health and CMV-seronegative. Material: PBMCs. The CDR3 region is CASSLAPGQGIIEQYF. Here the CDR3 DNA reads TGTGCCAGCAGCTTAGCACCGGGACAGGGGATTATCGAGCAGTACTTC. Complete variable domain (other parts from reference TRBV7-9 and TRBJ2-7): DTGVSQNPRHKITKRGQNVTFRCDPISEHNRLYWYRQTLGQGPEFLTYFQNEAQLEKSRLLSDRFSAERPKGSFSTLEIQRTEQGDSAMYLCASSLAPGQGIIEQYFGPGTRLTVT.